The 6 T cell receptor beta chains given below trace back to one sample, sequenced in a study of T cells in Graves' hyperthyroidism and ophthalmopathy. Researchers took RNA transcripts and amplified the TCR beta CDR3 regions from them. With the HTBI primer set, the TCR CDR3 went through a first round of RT-PCR. TCRdb redid the calling of the multiplex PCR reads with MiXCR, one entry per CDR3 protein. Here the sample spans 330,000 or so distinct CDR3 sequences, roughly 20% being singletons. The sample taken for sequencing was blood. The receptors originated from a woman aged 40-49 years with Graves' ophthalmopathy.

This clonotype was seen ten or more times. The chain couples TRBV20-1 to TRBJ1-5; perhaps TRBD1 as D (6 bases). The CDR3 extends over 14 amino acids. The germline CDR1 and CDR2 sequences are DFQATT and SNEGSKA (reference sequence). Between the trimmed V and J ends, which lost 0 bases and 2 bases, there was a span of 8 bases. Here the CDR3 reads CSARDPGGNQPQHF. CDR3 nucleotides: TGCAGTGCTAGAGATCCAGGGGGCAATCAGCCCCAGCATTTT.

This clonotype was observed many times. The V call is TRBV20-1, the J call TRBJ2-7; D is undetermined. This CDR3 is built from 13 residues. V shed 3 bases and J shed 7 bases, with 16 bases lying between them. Germline V lookup: CDR1 DFQATT, CDR2 SNEGSKA (reference sequence). CDR3 in amino acids: CSASEFAAREQYF. CDR3 DNA: TGCAGTGCTAGTGAATTTGCGGCTCGGGAGCAGTACTTC.

This clonotype came up many times. The chain carries TRBV20-1 and TRBJ2-7, with 10 bases that match TRBD1. Germline CDR1 DFQATT, CDR2 SNEGSKA (reference sequence). The ends lost 2 bases at V and 3 bases at J; junction bases unmatched: 19. The CDR3 runs to 19 residues. The CDR3 nucleotides are TGCAGTGCTAGATCTACCCGGACAGGGGGGGTCGCGGGTGACTACGAGCAGTACTTC. Its protein is CSARSTRTGGVAGDYEQYF.

In this sample, this clonotype turned up many times. The genes are TRBV6-5 and TRBJ1-2, with TRBD1 matching 11 bases. The trim removed 4 bases at V and 5 bases at J, leaving 6 bases unmatched. The germline V gene encodes CDR1 MNHEY and CDR2 SVGAGI. This CDR3 has 15 amino acids. This CDR3 reads CASSLTGTGGYGYTF. CDR3 in DNA: TGTGCCAGCAGTTTAACCGGGACAGGGGGATATGGCTACACCTTC.

This clonotype was seen many times. The V call is TRBV28, the J call TRBJ2-7, with D unclear. Trimming cost V 1 base and J 6 bases, with 7 bases left between them. Germline V lookup: CDR1 MDHEN, CDR2 SYDVKM. The CDR3 extends over 12 amino acids. The CDR3 DNA reads as TGTGCCAGCAGTTTATCAGTGCTCGAGCAGTACTTC. Amino acids: CASSLSVLEQYF.

There are many counts of this clonotype. The CDR3: CASSLLGRLGRIGNTEAFF. The DNA of the CDR3 is TGTGCCAGCAGTTTACTAGGCAGATTAGGGAGGATTGGGAACACTGAAGCTTTCTTT. The rearrangement uses TRBV28 and TRBJ1-1, with no clear D. V was clipped by 2 bases and J by 1 base, with 23 bases between them. Germline CDR1 MDHEN, CDR2 SYDVKM. This CDR3 has 19 amino acids.